This T cell receptor beta chain derives from a study of T-cell memory formation after mild COVID-19. Study-wide context: Each donor largely had its own TCR clusters.

Germline-derived CDR1 and CDR2 are SEHNR and FQNEAQ (reference sequence). The V end was cut by 5 bases, the J end by 3 bases, with 13 bases between. The CDR3 consists of 15 residues. Only a few counts were recorded for this clonotype. In TCRdb, the 5' RACE reads were re-called with MiXCR into one record per CDR3 protein. The data contain tens of thousands of distinct CDR3 sequences, about 13% of them singletons. The chain has TRBV7-9 and TRBJ2-2; D unclear. The clonotype originates from an adult woman who had mild COVID-19 (a few samples of this study predate the infection). Cell type and time point are not known. The sequenced sample consisted of PBMCs or a T cell subset sorted from them (not recorded which). The CDR3 spells CASSRGPGDTGELFF. DNA of the CDR3: TGTGCCAGCAGCCGTGGGCCTGGGGACACCGGGGAGCTGTTTTTT.